The entry below describes one T cell receptor beta chain. Its antigen is not identified. MiXCR was run by TCRdb on the reads, yielding one entry per CDR3 protein. This table has under 350,000 distinct CDR3 sequences, around 9.6% appearing once. The sample belongs to a study of T cell repertoires in cytomegalovirus infection. Study-level background: An indication of both CMV infection and matching HLA type came from public TCR beta signatures. Study-level findings and limits: What dominated the ex vivo response were HLA-C-restricted CMV-specific TCR beta clonotypes. Carriers of CMV and the relevant HLA type were discriminated by public TCR beta frequency.

Source material: PBMCs. The sequence was obtained from a human donor in good health (CMV status not recorded). Some clones in this sample may be carry-over from other donors' samples.

The CDR3 DNA is TGCAGTGCCCCTGTTAGCGGGGGGACCTACGAGCAGTACTTC. Its translation is CSAPVSGGTYEQYF. This chain links TRBV20-1 with TRBJ2-7; 10 bases align to TRBD2. Per germline, CDR1 DFQATT and CDR2 SNEGSKA (reference sequence). Trimming took 6 bases from V and 2 from J; bases not matched to a gene: 7. This CDR3 is built from 14 residues.